These 25 T cell receptor beta chains were sequenced from one sample in a study of cytomegalovirus exposure and HLA in healthy donors. PCR used 60 Vbeta primers and 13 Jbeta primers. Data came from immunoSEQ multiplex PCR; TCRdb stores just in-frame clones and leaves some out. This table holds some 55,000 clones. The sequenced sample was PBMCs. These receptors all stem from a woman between 40 and 50 years old in good health and CMV-seronegative.

The V and J genes are TRBV6-6 and TRBJ2-7; 11 bases match TRBD2. Looked up from germline, CDR1 is MNHNY and CDR2 is SVGAGI (reference sequence). The CDR3 consists of 16 residues. The junction had 5 bases not matched to a gene; V was cut back by 4 bases and J by 0 bases. The CDR3 reads CASSSAGTSGSYEQYF. The CDR3 DNA follows: TGTGCCAGCAGTTCTGCCGGGACTAGCGGCTCCTACGAGCAGTACTTC.

The chain is built from TRBV29-1 and TRBJ2-1; no definite D call. This CDR3 has 13 amino acids. The V gene's germline CDR1 is SQVTM and CDR2 ANQGSEA. Between the trimmed V and J ends, which lost 0 bases and 8 bases, there was a span of 11 bases. The CDR3 nucleotides read TGCAGCGTTGAAGACACGAGAAACGATGAGCAGTTCTTC. Its translation is CSVEDTRNDEQFF.

The chain is built from TRBV18 and TRBJ2-7, with 9 nucleotides matching TRBD1. This CDR3 spans 14 amino acids. V dropped 5 bases and J dropped 6; count of bases not matched to a gene: 8. Germline V CDR1 and CDR2: KGHSH, LQKENI. CDR3 nucleotide sequence: TGTGCCAGCTCAACCCGGGACAGGGACGCCGAGCAGTACTTC. It is translated as CASSTRDRDAEQYF.

This chain connects TRBV5-6 to TRBJ2-7; D unclear. V was shortened by 0 bases and J by 3 bases, with 16 bases between the two germline ends. This CDR3 spans 16 amino acids. Germline V CDR1 and CDR2: SGHDT, YYEEEE. The CDR3 DNA sequence: TGTGCCAGCAGCTTGGCCTTGCGGCTCTCACGCTACGAGCAGTACTTC. This gives the protein CASSLALRLSRYEQYF.

The V gene is TRBV5-1, the J gene TRBJ1-6, with D tentatively TRBD1 (6 bases). The CDR3 has 19 residues. Trimming cost V 4 bases and J 0 bases, with 20 bases left between them. Germline V gene sequence: CDR1 SGHRS, CDR2 YFSETQ. The DNA of the CDR3 is TGCGCCAGCAGCCCGATCCCGACAGGCCTGAGCTCCTATAATTCACCCCTCCACTTT. Encoded protein: CASSPIPTGLSSYNSPLHF.

The chain joins TRBV30 to TRBJ1-6; D perhaps matches TRBD1 (5 bases). CDR1 is GTSNPN and CDR2 is SVGIG in the germline V gene (reference sequence). This CDR3 spans 13 amino acids. With 5 bases removed from V and 5 bases from J, the gap between germline ends came to 10 bases. The DNA of the CDR3 is TGTGCCTGGGGGGCCTTGGATAATTCACCCCTCCACTTT. Translated: CAWGALDNSPLHF.

The chain links TRBV2 to TRBJ1-4; D gene unclear. This CDR3 contains 14 residues. CDR1 is SNHLY, CDR2 FYNNEI, per germline. V gave up 4 bases and J gave up 7 bases, with 13 bases separating them. In DNA form, the CDR3 reads TGTGCCAGCAGTGGGGCAGATCTTGGTGAAAAACTGTTTTTT. Its translation is CASSGADLGEKLFF.

The V call is TRBV27, the J call TRBJ1-1, with unresolved D. The CDR3 runs 14 residues. The germline gives CDR1 MNHEY, CDR2 SMNVEV (reference sequence). V lost 4 bases, J lost 10 bases, and 19 bases lay in between. The CDR3 bases are TGTGCCAGCAGTTCTCCTCCCCCGGGTAGTCGAGCTTTCTTT. Translated, it gives CASSSPPPGSRAFF.

The gene calls are TRBV5-1 and TRBJ2-1; D perhaps matches TRBD2 (5 bases). The V end was cut by 0 bases, the J end by 5 bases, with 18 bases between. CDR3 size: 17 residues. Germline CDR1 SGHRS, CDR2 YFSETQ. This CDR3 reads CASSLVGAGLADNEQFF. The DNA for the CDR3 is TGCGCCAGCAGCTTGGTCGGAGCCGGACTGGCGGACAATGAGCAGTTCTTC.

This chain connects TRBV7-8 to TRBJ1-1; unclear D gene. Germline V gene sequence: CDR1 SGHVS, CDR2 FQNEAQ. V shed 3 bases and J shed 1 base, with 6 bases lying between them. There are 13 residues in the CDR3. CDR3: CASSFTENTEAFF. The CDR3 nucleotides read TGTGCCAGCAGCTTCACAGAGAACACTGAAGCTTTCTTT.

V gene TRBV28 combines with J gene TRBJ1-1; D possibly corresponds to TRBD1 (5 bases). The CDR3 contains 12 residues. Germline V gene lookup returns CDR1 MDHEN and CDR2 SYDVKM. Trimming shortened V by 6 bases and J by 7 bases, and 12 bases separated the two germline ends. The CDR3 sequence is CASSPRGVEAFF. The CDR3 coding sequence is TGTGCCAGCAGCCCGCGGGGGGTTGAAGCTTTCTTT.

The chain recombines TRBV18 with TRBJ2-3; 7 bases agree with TRBD1. Per germline, CDR1 KGHSH and CDR2 LQKENI. The CDR3 extends over 17 amino acids. J gave up 0 bases and V 3 bases, and 9 bases lay outside the gene matches. DNA for the CDR3: TGTGCCAGCTCACCGTCGGGACAGTCACAGAGCACAGATACGCAGTATTTT. Residues: CASSPSGQSQSTDTQYF.

The chain uses TRBV6-1 and TRBJ2-4; 10 bases fit TRBD1. CDR3 size: 15 residues. Germline V CDR1 and CDR2: MNHNS, SASEGT. The junction had 8 bases not matched to a gene; V was cut back by 5 bases and J by 7 bases. The CDR3 DNA is TGTGCCAGCAGTTCAGACGGGACAGGGGCGAACATTCAGTACTTC. This translates into CASSSDGTGANIQYF.

The chain has TRBV7-6 and TRBJ1-2; the match to TRBD1 covers 8 bases. Trimming at V came to 5 bases and at J to 5 bases, leaving 4 bases not matched to a gene. Germline V gene lookup returns CDR1 SGHVS and CDR2 FNYEAQ. The CDR3 length is 13 residues. CDR3 protein: CASSPDRGYGYTF. CDR3 DNA: TGTGCCAGCAGCCCCGACAGGGGTTATGGCTACACCTTC.

DNA for the CDR3: TGTGCCAGCAGTTACACAGGGACAAACCAAGAGACCCAGTACTTC. It is translated as CASSYTGTNQETQYF. V and J are TRBV6-5 and TRBJ2-5; TRBD1 is a possible D gene (6 bases). The germline gives CDR1 MNHEY, CDR2 SVGAGI. This CDR3 contains 15 residues. The V and J ends lost 2 bases and 0 bases respectively, with 10 bases between them.

The chain links TRBV18 to TRBJ1-6; D may be TRBD1 (5 bases). Germline V gene data show CDR1 as KGHSH and CDR2 as LQKENI. Trimming removed 6 bases at V and 7 bases at J, with 10 bases between. The CDR3 has 13 amino acids. CDR3 protein: CASSRGENSPLHF. The CDR3 DNA sequence: TGTGCCAGCTCGCGGGGGGAAAATTCACCCCTCCACTTT.

This chain joins TRBV28 and TRBJ1-2, with 10 bases lining up with TRBD1. CDR3 size: 15 residues. Trimming at V came to 5 bases and at J to 5 bases, leaving 8 bases not matched to a gene. CDR1 MDHEN and CDR2 SYDVKM come from the germline V gene. CDR3 sequence: CASSGTGTGAYGYTF. For the CDR3, the DNA is TGTGCCAGCAGTGGTACGGGGACAGGGGCTTATGGCTACACCTTC.

The chain is built from TRBV7-9 and TRBJ2-3; D ambiguous. Germline-derived CDR1 and CDR2 are SEHNR and FQNEAQ (reference sequence). This CDR3 region has 14 residues. The V gene lost 5 bases and the J gene lost 1 base, with 10 bases spanning the gap. DNA of the CDR3: TGTGCCAGCAGCCTAGGAACTCGCACAGATACGCAGTATTTT. This sequence encodes CASSLGTRTDTQYF.

The CDR3 is CAISESGGASEAFF. As DNA, the CDR3 is TGTGCCATCAGTGAGTCAGGGGGCGCGTCTGAAGCTTTCTTT. The chain has TRBV10-3 and TRBJ1-1, with 7 bases aligning to TRBD1. V trimming: 0 bases; J trimming: 6 bases; junction bases outside the gene matches: 4. The CDR3 consists of 14 residues. Germline-derived CDR1 and CDR2 are ENHRY and SYGVKD.

CDR3 DNA: TGTGCCAGTAAACTGAGGGACTCTGGAAACACCATATATTTT. Its translation is CASKLRDSGNTIYF. The chain joins TRBV19 to TRBJ1-3; D is unresolved. The germline CDR1 and CDR2 sequences are LNHDA and SQIVND (reference sequence). Trimming removed 7 bases from V and 0 bases from J, with 10 bases in between. CDR3 length: 14 amino acids.

The chain couples TRBV5-1 to TRBJ2-1; D is unclear. The CDR3 contains 15 residues. Deletions cut 4 bases from V and 6 bases from J, with 17 bases between. Germline CDR1 is SGHRS and CDR2 is YFSETQ. The CDR3 region is CASSVTSSQGNEQFF. CDR3 DNA sequence: TGCGCCAGCAGCGTCACCTCTAGTCAAGGCAATGAGCAGTTCTTC.

The chain carries TRBV30 and TRBJ1-2, with TRBD1 identical over 10 bases. CDR3 length equals 18 residues. V shed 0 bases and J 2 bases; nucleotides not matched to a gene: 12. The germline V gene has CDR1 GTSNPN and CDR2 SVGIG (reference sequence). This CDR3 is CAWSVSLLSTGGNYGYTF. CDR3 DNA sequence: TGTGCCTGGAGTGTAAGTTTGCTCTCGACAGGGGGCAACTATGGCTACACCTTC.

This chain links TRBV19 with TRBJ1-6, with D perhaps TRBD1 (5 bases). Per the germline V gene, CDR1 is LNHDA and CDR2 is SQIVND (reference sequence). CDR3 length: 13 amino acids. With 4 bases removed from V and 7 bases from J, the gap between germline ends came to 8 bases. Here the CDR3 reads CASSRDWNSPLHF. Here the CDR3 DNA reads TGTGCCAGTAGTAGGGACTGGAATTCACCCCTCCACTTT.

The chain has TRBV7-9 and TRBJ1-1; D unresolved. CDR1 is SEHNR, CDR2 FQNEAQ, per germline (reference sequence). The length of the CDR3 is 12 residues. V lost 3 bases to trimming and J lost 5 bases, with 7 bases between them. CDR3 sequence reads: CASSFGVTEAFF. As DNA, the CDR3 is TGTGCCAGCAGCTTCGGTGTAACTGAAGCTTTCTTT.

The chain combines TRBV19 with TRBJ2-2; 9 nucleotides match TRBD1. This CDR3 has 17 amino acids. V shed 0 bases and J 5 bases; nucleotides not matched to a gene: 7. Germline CDR1 and CDR2: LNHDA and SQIVND (reference sequence). The CDR3 coding sequence is TGTGCCAGTAGTATAGATCATACAGGGGGCTGGACCGGGGAGCTGTTTTTT. Its translation: CASSIDHTGGWTGELFF.